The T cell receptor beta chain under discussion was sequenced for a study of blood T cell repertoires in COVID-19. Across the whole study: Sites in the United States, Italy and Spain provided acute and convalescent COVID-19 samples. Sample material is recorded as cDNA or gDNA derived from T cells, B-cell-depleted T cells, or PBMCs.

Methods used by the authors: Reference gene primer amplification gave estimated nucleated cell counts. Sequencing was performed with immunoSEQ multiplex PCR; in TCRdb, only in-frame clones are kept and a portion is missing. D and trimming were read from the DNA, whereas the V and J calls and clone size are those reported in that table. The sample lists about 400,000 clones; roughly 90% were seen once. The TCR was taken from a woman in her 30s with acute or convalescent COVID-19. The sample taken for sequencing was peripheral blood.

This CDR3 reads CASRRGPFNPSPYYEQYF. For the CDR3, the DNA is TGTGCCAGCAGACGCGGGCCTTTCAACCCATCGCCTTACTACGAGCAGTACTTC. This chain uses TRBV9 with TRBJ2-7, with D perhaps matching TRBD2 (5 bases). Trimming cost V 5 bases and J 3 bases, with 27 bases left between them. Germline CDR1 and CDR2: SGDLS and YYNGEE. CDR3 size: 18 residues.